This T cell receptor beta chain was captured by sequencing in a study of blood T cells in healthy people across ages (dated by TCRdb to the mid-2010s). Background on the whole study: In model experiments, roughly one uniquely barcoded TCR beta cDNA molecule per two T cells was captured by template switching. To track age-related changes in TCR beta repertoire diversity, the study relied on deep sequencing normalized with unique cDNA molecular identifiers. The donors were split into four age groups: young (average around 15 years), middle-aged (nearly 40), aged (roughly 68) and long-lived (approximately 80). Donors of different ages were randomly distributed across sequencing lanes to avoid experimental bias. Two additional independent replicas of 1 million unique cDNA reads from the same blood draw were analyzed for two donors (one aged 18 to 30 and one aged 80 or older).

The roughly 39 donors, aged about 6 to 100 years, were systemically healthy Caucasian individuals from Russia. Each donor gave roughly 9 milliliters of peripheral blood, drawn into EDTA-treated Vacutainer tubes. Ficoll-Paque density-gradient centrifugation was used to isolate PBMCs, with at least 6.5 million per sample. Trizol reagent was used to extract total RNA from PBMCs, with at least 5 micrograms per sample. Naive CD45RAhigh/CD27high T cell percentages were measured by flow cytometry on a PBMC aliquot from every donor. V loses 5 bases, J loses 8 bases, and the germline ends lie 13 bases apart. From its cysteine to its phenylalanine, the CDR3 spans 13 amino acids. Left in the record is the CDR3 DNA by itself, 39 bases read in frame from the first base. Summary of the overall study and its limitations: Observed TCR beta diversity correlated strongly with the percentage of naive T cells measured by flow cytometry. Bulk unsorted PBMC profiling prevented conclusive comparison of naive and antigen-experienced compartments. Estimates of total diversity from one million sequenced T cells were regarded as lower bounds and underestimates. Donor CMV infection status was unknown, potentially confounding age-related changes in expanded clonotypes. Compared with the aged group, the long-lived group had more naive CD4+ T cells, fewer expanded clones and increased TCR diversity, suggesting age selection. Observed TCR beta diversity per million T cells fell roughly linearly with age, and a significant reduction was already apparent by age around 39.

The library was produced with 5' RACE. TCRdb records Illumina HiSeq 2500 as the sequencer. A second PCR of roughly 6 to 12 cycles was run with a J-beta primer mix and a sample-barcoded 5' primer. Each TCR beta cDNA molecule received a unique molecular identifier from a template-switch 5' adaptor carrying 12 random nucleotides. Each sample yielded at least 2.5 million CDR3-containing paired-end reads. All of the RNA was converted into first-strand cDNA using the Mint cDNA synthesis kit, with a TRBC-specific oligonucleotide serving as the primer. Following uracil-DNA glycosylase treatment, all cDNA underwent a first 18-cycle PCR with the universal primers M1SS and BC2_uni_R. The paper's processing steps were these. For normalization, 1 million high-quality reads were randomly selected from each sample, with every read carrying a distinct molecular identifier. Instead of being binned into consensus sequences, reads with shared molecular identifiers were discarded. MiTCR, set to a Q25 quality threshold and the strictest error-elimination algorithm, was used for CDR3 identification, clonotype clustering and error correction. A nonparametric unseen species model with Euler transformation was used to estimate a lower bound on total TCR beta diversity. TCRdb reworked the public reads: Q25 trimming with fastp, MiXCR clone assembly, productive beta chains retained. All rows with the same CDR3 protein become a single entry with the most common DNA and genes. Here the V and J calls rest on TCRdb's processing, not on the authors' analysis. This sample gives about 2 million distinct CDR3 sequences in total; around half of them show up just once. The ten largest clones add up to roughly 2.1% of the sample.

In the case of this clonotype: The target of this receptor is not known. The sample holds no much larger clone one base away, and base qualities are not on file.

The material sequenced was blood. This TCR came from a woman aged 40 to 50 in good health. This sequence uses TRBV12-3 or TRBV12-4 and TRBJ1-5, with no reliable assignment of the D segment. The DNA sequence follows: TGTGCCAGCAGTCGACTTATCTTGGAGCCCCAGCATTTT. Its product reads: CASSRLILEPQHF.